This T cell receptor beta chain came from a study of blood T cell repertoires in COVID-19. Study information: The analysed material was cDNA or gDNA that came from T cells, B-cell-depleted T cells, or PBMCs.

This clone was picked up a small number of times. The repertoire was sequenced with immunoSEQ multiplex PCR; TCRdb's copy has only in-frame clones and lacks some. The sample records roughly 130,000 clones, roughly 90% being singletons. The V gene lost 2 bases and the J gene lost 9 bases, with 13 bases spanning the gap. This CDR3 spans 13 amino acids. Per germline, CDR1 SEHNR and CDR2 FQNEAQ (reference sequence). The source of this sequence is a middle-aged man with active COVID-19. Sequencing used peripheral blood. The chain carries TRBV7-9 and TRBJ1-2, with a tentative D call TRBD1 (5 bases). The CDR3 coding sequence is TGTGCCAGCAGCTTACAGGGAACTATGCGCTACACCTTC. It codes for CASSLQGTMRYTF.